This TCR beta chain was recorded in a study of control samples from healthy donors and cancer patients. The protocol was immunoSEQ multiplex PCR, while the TCRdb copy is restricted to in-frame clones and leaves out a portion. The sample contains 150,000 to 200,000 clones, over 90% of which appear only once. This CDR3 spans 13 amino acids. J lost 3 bases, V lost 7 bases, and 6 bases had no gene match. Germline assignment: CDR1 SGHRS and CDR2 YFSETQ. The receptor's source is a young woman in good health. The source material was blood. This chain uses TRBV5-1 with TRBJ1-2; 7 bases agree with TRBD1. The CDR3 reads CASAQGPHYGYTF. The CDR3 DNA is TGCGCCAGCGCACAGGGGCCGCACTATGGCTACACCTTC. The entire variable domain, with the rest obtained from reference TRBV5-1 and TRBJ1-2, is as follows: KAGVTQTPRYLIKTRGQQVTLSCSPISGHRSVSWYQQTPGQGLQFLFEYFSETQRNKGNFPGRFSGRQFSNSRSEMNVSTLELGDSALYLCASAQGPHYGYTFGSGTRLTVV.